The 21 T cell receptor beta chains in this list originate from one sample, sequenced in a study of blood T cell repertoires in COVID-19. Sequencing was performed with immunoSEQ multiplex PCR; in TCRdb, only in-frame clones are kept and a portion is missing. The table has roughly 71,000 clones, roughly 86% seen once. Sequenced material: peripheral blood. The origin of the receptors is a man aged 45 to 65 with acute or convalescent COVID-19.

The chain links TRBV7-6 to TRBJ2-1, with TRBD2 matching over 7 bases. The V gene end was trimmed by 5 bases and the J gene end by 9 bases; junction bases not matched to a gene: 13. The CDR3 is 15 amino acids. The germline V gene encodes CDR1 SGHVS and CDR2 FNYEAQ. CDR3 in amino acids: CASSPGTTSRSEQFF. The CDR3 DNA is TGTGCCAGCAGCCCAGGGACTACCTCACGGAGTGAGCAGTTCTTC. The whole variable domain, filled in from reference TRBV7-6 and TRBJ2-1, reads GAGVSQSPRYKVTKRGQDVALRCDPISGHVSLYWYRQALGQGPEFLTYFNYEAQQDKSGLPNDRFSAERPEGSISTLTIQRTEQRDSAMYRCASSPGTTSRSEQFFGPGTRLTVL.

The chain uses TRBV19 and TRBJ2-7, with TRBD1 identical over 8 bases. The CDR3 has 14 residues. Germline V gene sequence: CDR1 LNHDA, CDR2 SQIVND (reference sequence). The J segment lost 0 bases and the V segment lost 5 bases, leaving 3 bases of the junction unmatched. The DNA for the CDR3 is TGTGCCAGTAGTGTTCAGGGGGCCTCCTACGAGCAGTACTTC. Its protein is CASSVQGASYEQYF.

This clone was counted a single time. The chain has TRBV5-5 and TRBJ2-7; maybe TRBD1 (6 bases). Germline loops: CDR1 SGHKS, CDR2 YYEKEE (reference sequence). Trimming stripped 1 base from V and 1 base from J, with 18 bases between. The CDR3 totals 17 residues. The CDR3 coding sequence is TGTGCCAGCAGCTTGTCGATTTGGCAGGGGATATCCTACGAGCAGTACTTC. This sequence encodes CASSLSIWQGISYEQYF.

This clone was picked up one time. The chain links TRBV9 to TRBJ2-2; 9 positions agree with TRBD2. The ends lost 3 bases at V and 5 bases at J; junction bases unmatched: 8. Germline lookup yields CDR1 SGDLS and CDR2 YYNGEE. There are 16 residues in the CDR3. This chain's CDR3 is CASSGSPGLATGELFF. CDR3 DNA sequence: TGTGCCAGCAGCGGCTCGCCGGGACTAGCAACCGGGGAGCTGTTTTTT.

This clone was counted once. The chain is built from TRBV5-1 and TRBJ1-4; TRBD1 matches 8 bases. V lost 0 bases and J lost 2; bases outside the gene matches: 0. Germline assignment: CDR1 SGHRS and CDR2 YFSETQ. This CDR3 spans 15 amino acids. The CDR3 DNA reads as TGCGCCAGCAGCTTGGGGGACAGGACTAATGAAAAACTGTTTTTT. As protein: CASSLGDRTNEKLFF.

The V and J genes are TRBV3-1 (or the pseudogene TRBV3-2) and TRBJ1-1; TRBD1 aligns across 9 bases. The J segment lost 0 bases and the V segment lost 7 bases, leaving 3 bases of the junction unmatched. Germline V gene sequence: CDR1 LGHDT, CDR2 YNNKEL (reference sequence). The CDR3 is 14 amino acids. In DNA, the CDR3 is TGTGCCAGCACGGGGACAGGGATGAACACTGAAGCTTTCTTT. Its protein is CASTGTGMNTEAFF.

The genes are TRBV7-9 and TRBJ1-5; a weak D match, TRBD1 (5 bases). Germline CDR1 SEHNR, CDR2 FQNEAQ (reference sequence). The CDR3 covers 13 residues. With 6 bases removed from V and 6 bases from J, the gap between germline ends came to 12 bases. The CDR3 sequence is CASSPVGGQPQHF. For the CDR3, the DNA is TGTGCCAGCAGTCCAGTCGGGGGTCAGCCCCAGCATTTT.

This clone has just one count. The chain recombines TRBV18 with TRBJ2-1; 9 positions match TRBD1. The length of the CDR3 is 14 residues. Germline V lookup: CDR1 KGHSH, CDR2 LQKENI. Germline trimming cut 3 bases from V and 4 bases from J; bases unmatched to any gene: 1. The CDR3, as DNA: TGTGCCAGCTCACCTGACAGGGGGTACAATGAGCAGTTCTTC. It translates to CASSPDRGYNEQFF.

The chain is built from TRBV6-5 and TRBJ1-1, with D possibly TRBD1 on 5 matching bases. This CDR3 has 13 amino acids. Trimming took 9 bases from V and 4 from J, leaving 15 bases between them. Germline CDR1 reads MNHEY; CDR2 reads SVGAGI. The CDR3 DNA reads TGTGCCAGTCCAGGGAGGACGACCACTGAAGCTTTCTTT. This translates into CASPGRTTTEAFF.

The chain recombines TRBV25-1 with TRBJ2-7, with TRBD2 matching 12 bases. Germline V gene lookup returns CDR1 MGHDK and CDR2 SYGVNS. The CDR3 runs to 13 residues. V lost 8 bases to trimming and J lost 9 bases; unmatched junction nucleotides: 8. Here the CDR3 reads CASVSSGGAAQYF. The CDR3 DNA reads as TGTGCCAGCGTCTCTAGCGGGGGGGCCGCGCAGTACTTC.

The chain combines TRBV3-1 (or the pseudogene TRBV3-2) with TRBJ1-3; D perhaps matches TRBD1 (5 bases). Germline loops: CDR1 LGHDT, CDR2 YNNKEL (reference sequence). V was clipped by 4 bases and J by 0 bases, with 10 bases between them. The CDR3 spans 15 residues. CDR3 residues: CASSPRGYSGNTIYF. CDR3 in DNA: TGTGCCAGCAGCCCTCGGGGGTACTCTGGAAACACCATATATTTT.

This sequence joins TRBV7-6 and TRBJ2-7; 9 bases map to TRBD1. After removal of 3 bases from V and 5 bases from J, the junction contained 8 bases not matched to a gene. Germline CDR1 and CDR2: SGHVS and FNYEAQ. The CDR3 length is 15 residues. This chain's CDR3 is CASSFAERDRDEQYF. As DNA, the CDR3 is TGTGCCAGCAGCTTCGCCGAGCGGGACAGGGACGAGCAGTACTTC.

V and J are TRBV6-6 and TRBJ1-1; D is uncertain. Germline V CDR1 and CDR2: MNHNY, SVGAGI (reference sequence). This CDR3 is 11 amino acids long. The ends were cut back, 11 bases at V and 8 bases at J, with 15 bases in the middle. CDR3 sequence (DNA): TGTGCCGTCCTCAGGACTACAGAAGCTTTCTTT. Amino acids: CAVLRTTEAFF.

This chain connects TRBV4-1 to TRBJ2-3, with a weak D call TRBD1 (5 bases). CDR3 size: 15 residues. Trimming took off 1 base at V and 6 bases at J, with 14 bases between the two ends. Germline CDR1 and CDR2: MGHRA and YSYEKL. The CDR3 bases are TGCGCCAGCAGCCAAGGAGAAGGGGAAGGGGATACGCAGTATTTT. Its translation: CASSQGEGEGDTQYF.

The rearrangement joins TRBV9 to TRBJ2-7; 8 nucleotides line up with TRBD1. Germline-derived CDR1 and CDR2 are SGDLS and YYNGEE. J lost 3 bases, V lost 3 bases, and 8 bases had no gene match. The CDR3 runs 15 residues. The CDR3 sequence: CASSAGTGVFYEQYF. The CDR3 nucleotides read TGTGCCAGCAGCGCTGGGACAGGAGTTTTCTACGAGCAGTACTTC.

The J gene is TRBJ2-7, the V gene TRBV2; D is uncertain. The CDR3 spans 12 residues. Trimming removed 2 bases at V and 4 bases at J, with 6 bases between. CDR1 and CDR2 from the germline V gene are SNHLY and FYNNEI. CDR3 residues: CASSEFGYEQYF. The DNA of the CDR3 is TGTGCCAGCAGTGAATTCGGTTACGAGCAGTACTTC.

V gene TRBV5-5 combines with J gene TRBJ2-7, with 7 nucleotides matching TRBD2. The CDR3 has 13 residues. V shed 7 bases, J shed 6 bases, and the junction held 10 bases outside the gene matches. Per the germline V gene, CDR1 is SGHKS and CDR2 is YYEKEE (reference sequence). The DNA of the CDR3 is TGTGCCAGCTTGCTCGGGGGGAATGGCGAGCAGTACTTC. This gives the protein CASLLGGNGEQYF. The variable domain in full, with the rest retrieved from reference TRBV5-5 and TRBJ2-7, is DAGVTQSPTHLIKTRGQQVTLRCSPISGHKSVSWYQQVLGQGPQFIFQYYEKEERGRGNFPDRFSARQFPNYSSELNVNALLLGDSALYLCASLLGGNGEQYFGPGTRLTVT.

In nucleotides, the CDR3 is TGTGCCAGCAGCCAAGAAGGGGGCGATACGCAGTATTTT. It translates to CASSQEGGDTQYF. The J gene is TRBJ2-3, the V gene TRBV3-1 (or the pseudogene TRBV3-2); 7 nucleotides align to TRBD1. J lost 6 bases, V lost 0 bases, and 0 bases had no gene match. The germline CDR1 and CDR2 sequences are LGHDT and YNNKEL (reference sequence). The CDR3 is 13 amino acids.

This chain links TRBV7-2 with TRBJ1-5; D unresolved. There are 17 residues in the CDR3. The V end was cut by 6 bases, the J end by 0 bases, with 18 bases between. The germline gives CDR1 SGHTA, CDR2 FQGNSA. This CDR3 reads CASSPRGGPYSNQPQHF. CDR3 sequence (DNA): TGTGCCAGCAGTCCACGGGGTGGCCCTTATAGCAATCAGCCCCAGCATTTT.

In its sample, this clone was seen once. CDR3 protein: CASSTGVDSSGYTF. CDR3 nucleotide sequence: TGTGCCAGCAGCACTGGCGTGGACTCGAGTGGCTACACCTTC. This sequence joins TRBV2 and TRBJ1-2, with D unresolved. Trimming stripped 6 bases from V and 7 bases from J, with 18 bases between. In germline, CDR1 is SNHLY, CDR2 FYNNEI. The CDR3 length is 14 residues.

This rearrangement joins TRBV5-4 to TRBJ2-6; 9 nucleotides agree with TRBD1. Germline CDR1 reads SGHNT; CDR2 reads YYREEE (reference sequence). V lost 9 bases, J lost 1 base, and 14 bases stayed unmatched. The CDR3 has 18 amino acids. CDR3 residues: CATEIKTGGSSGANVLTF. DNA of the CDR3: TGTGCCACCGAGATTAAGACAGGGGGGTCTTCTGGGGCCAACGTCCTGACTTTC.